The 17 T cell receptor beta chains below all came from one sample that was sequenced in a study of tumor and adjacent non-tumor tissue in lung cancer. The template was RNA from unsorted bulk tissue. Distant lung tissue was collected more than 3 cm away from the tumor edge. Three rounds of nested PCR, following a modified ARM-PCR protocol, produced the TCRbeta library. MiXCR, applied by TCRdb to the multiplex PCR reads, yields one record per CDR3 protein. The top ten clones hold 15% to 20% of a sample with tens of thousands of distinct CDR3 sequences, approximately 60% of them seen once. Specimen: distant non-tumor lung tissue. Every receptor here comes from a woman aged 40 to 49 with non-small cell lung cancer.

Details on this clonotype: Sequence at one end of the junction differs from germline and may be a read error. V usage is TRBV12-3 or TRBV12-4 and J usage is TRBJ2-3, with D perhaps being TRBD1 or TRBD2 (5 bases each). This CDR3 has 13 amino acids. The CDR3 reads CTSSLQSRGVKYF. The DNA of the CDR3 is TGTACCAGCAGTTTACAGTCGAGAGGGGTGAAGTATTTT.

As concerns this clonotype: At one of its ends the junction is not consistent with the germline gene, which may arise from a read error. CDR3 loop: CASNSGRTAYGYIF. Here the CDR3 DNA reads TGTGCCAGCAACTCCGGGCGGACGGCCTATGGCTACATCTTC. The rearrangement uses TRBV11-2 and TRBJ1-2; the D is unclear. The CDR3 sequence is 14 residues long. Looked up from germline, CDR1 is SGHAT and CDR2 is FQNNGV.

Note on this clonotype: Possible read error: a much larger clone is one base away. The CDR3 is CASSPGARGYTF. The CDR3 region has the DNA TGTGCCAGCAGCCCCGGGGCGCGTGGCTACACCTTC. The rearrangement links TRBV7-9 to TRBJ1-2; tentatively, D is TRBD1 (5 bases). CDR1 is SEHNR and CDR2 is FQNEAQ in the germline V gene (reference sequence). CDR3 length equals 12 residues. V shed 5 bases and J shed 7 bases, with 11 bases lying between them. The full variable domain, its missing parts supplied by reference TRBV7-9 and TRBJ1-2, is DTGVSQNPRHKITKRGQNVTFRCDPISEHNRLYWYRQTLGQGPEFLTYFQNEAQLEKSRLLSDRFSAERPKGSFSTLEIQRTEQGDSAMYLCASSPGARGYTFGSGTRLTVV.

This clonotype was seen at least ten times. V is TRBV6-5 and J is TRBJ1-5; the D gene is possibly TRBD1 (5 bases). The CDR3 totals 15 residues. Germline CDR1 and CDR2: MNHEY and SVGAGI. The V end was cut by 6 bases, the J end by 3 bases, with 15 bases between. The CDR3 region is CASSETGFNNQPQHF. Here the CDR3 DNA reads TGTGCCAGCAGCGAAACAGGTTTCAACAATCAGCCCCAGCATTTT.

Written as DNA, the CDR3 is TGTGCCACCAGTGATCGGGACAGGGGGCGAGGTTCTCAGCCCCAGCATTTT. It codes for CATSDRDRGRGSQPQHF. The chain joins TRBV24-1 to TRBJ1-5; TRBD1 aligns across 12 bases. The CDR3 contains 17 residues. Germline loops: CDR1 KGHDR, CDR2 SFDVKD. V shed 3 bases, J shed 6 bases, and the junction held 8 bases outside the gene matches.

As to this clonotype: A read error may account for a junction end that differs from germline. The genes are TRBV10-3 and TRBJ1-1; D not certain. The CDR3 spans 13 residues. Germline V gives CDR1 ENHRY, CDR2 SYGVKD. CDR3 protein: CAISAQPNIEAFF. The CDR3 nucleotides read TGTGCAATCAGTGCCCAGCCGAACATTGAAGCTTTCTTT.

A remark on this clonotype: The CDR3 carries no conserved terminal phenylalanine or tryptophan, so it likely arises from a read error. The DNA is left out, because the CDR3 cannot be placed on it with certainty; the CDR3 is given as TCRdb lists it. The chain joins TRBV11-2 to TRBJ2-7; the D call of TRBD1 is as the table states it, not checked on the DNA. Including both end residues, the CDR3 is 13 amino acids long. CDR1 and CDR2 from the germline V gene are SGHAT and FQNNGV. This CDR3 reads CTSSPNRDREHYS.

This clonotype was seen repeatedly, ten times or more. The rearrangement uses TRBV6-2 or TRBV6-3 and TRBJ2-1; 7 nucleotides align to TRBD2. The CDR3 is 19 residues long. With V trimmed by 0 bases and J by 4 bases, 15 bases remained unmatched. CDR1 is MNHEY, CDR2 SVGEGT, per germline. This CDR3 is CASSYSMTLSGVGYNEQFF. Here the CDR3 DNA reads TGTGCCAGCAGTTACTCGATGACCCTAAGCGGGGTAGGGTACAATGAGCAGTTCTTC.

CDR3 protein: CASSSASGGHTDTQYF. DNA for the CDR3: TGTGCCAGCAGCTCAGCCTCGGGGGGCCACACAGATACGCAGTATTTT. V gene TRBV7-9 combines with J gene TRBJ2-3; a possible D gene is TRBD2 (7 bases). The CDR3 length is 16 residues. Trimming pared 4 bases from V and 2 bases from J, leaving 16 bases between. Germline V gene data show CDR1 as SEHNR and CDR2 as FQNEAQ (reference sequence).

This clonotype was found a few times. The gene calls are TRBV5-1 and TRBJ2-5, with 7 bases fitting TRBD1. The germline V gene encodes CDR1 SGHRS and CDR2 YFSETQ. Trimming at V came to 3 bases and at J to 1 base, leaving 3 bases not matched to a gene. The CDR3 loop spans 14 amino acids. The CDR3 DNA reads TGCGCCAGCAGCTGGGACAGCACCCAAGAGACCCAGTACTTC. It translates to CASSWDSTQETQYF.

As to this clonotype: One end of the junction varies from germline; a read error may be responsible. The genes are TRBV6-2 or TRBV6-3 and TRBJ1-1, with D perhaps matching TRBD1 (5 bases). Germline-derived CDR1 and CDR2 are MNHEY and SVGEGT. This CDR3 spans 18 amino acids. CDR3 nucleotide sequence: TGTGTCAGCAGTTACCACAGAGGGGCCGGGCAGGATAACACTGAAGCCTTCTTT. This translates into CVSSYHRGAGQDNTEAFF.

This chain uses TRBV5-1 with TRBJ1-1; D is possibly TRBD1 (5 bases). Trimming left V 4 bases short and J 3 bases short, with 13 bases between. The CDR3 covers 14 residues. Germline V gene data show CDR1 as SGHRS and CDR2 as YFSETQ. CDR3 sequence reads: CASSGGLADTEAFF. The CDR3 DNA reads TGCGCCAGCAGCGGGGGACTGGCGGACACTGAAGCTTTCTTT.

The table lists this clonotype with a count of one. A much larger clone differs by one base, so this may be a read error. The chain employs TRBV28 and TRBJ1-5; possibly TRBD1 for D (6 bases). CDR3 length: 14 amino acids. Per the germline V gene, CDR1 is MDHEN and CDR2 is SYDVKM. The CDR3 coding sequence is TGTGTCAGCTGGACAGCGACATTAAATCAGCCCCAGCATTTT. Amino acid sequence: CVSWTATLNQPQHF.

About this clonotype: This likely comes from a read error, as the CDR3 has no conserved phenylalanine or tryptophan at its end. The V and J genes are TRBV6-5 and TRBJ1-5; the match to TRBD1 covers 8 bases. This CDR3 contains 17 residues. CDR1 MNHEY and CDR2 SVGAGI come from the germline V gene. CDR3 loop: CASRRTAGGASNQPQHL. The CDR3, as DNA: TGCGCCAGCAGACGCACTGCAGGGGGCGCGAGCAATCAGCCCCAGCATCTT.

This clonotype showed up many times. This rearrangement joins TRBV30 to TRBJ1-4, with D possibly being TRBD1 (6 bases). V gave up 2 bases and J gave up 7 bases, with 11 bases separating them. CDR3 length: 13 amino acids. Looked up from germline, CDR1 is GTSNPN and CDR2 is SVGIG (reference sequence). CDR3 loop: CAWSYGGSEKLFF. In nucleotides, the CDR3 is TGTGCCTGGAGTTATGGGGGCAGTGAAAAACTGTTTTTT.

This chain connects TRBV11-2 to TRBJ1-1, with D possibly matching TRBD1 (6 bases). Germline CDR1 SGHAT, CDR2 FQNNGV. Trimming removed 10 bases from V and 8 bases from J, with 26 bases in between. The CDR3 loop spans 15 amino acids. This chain's CDR3 is CATSFFSQGLREAFF. Here the CDR3 DNA reads TGTGCCACTAGCTTTTTCAGCCAGGGGTTGAGGGAAGCTTTCTTT.

This clonotype is labeled as medium-sized. The chain recombines TRBV29-1 with TRBJ2-7, with 7 bases identical to TRBD2. V gave up 3 bases and J gave up 1 base; unmatched junction bases: 3. Germline V lookup: CDR1 SQVTM, CDR2 ANQGSEA. The CDR3 is made up of 13 amino acids. The CDR3 sequence is CSVENSGSYEQYF. CDR3 in DNA: TGCAGCGTTGAGAATAGCGGGTCCTACGAGCAGTACTTC.